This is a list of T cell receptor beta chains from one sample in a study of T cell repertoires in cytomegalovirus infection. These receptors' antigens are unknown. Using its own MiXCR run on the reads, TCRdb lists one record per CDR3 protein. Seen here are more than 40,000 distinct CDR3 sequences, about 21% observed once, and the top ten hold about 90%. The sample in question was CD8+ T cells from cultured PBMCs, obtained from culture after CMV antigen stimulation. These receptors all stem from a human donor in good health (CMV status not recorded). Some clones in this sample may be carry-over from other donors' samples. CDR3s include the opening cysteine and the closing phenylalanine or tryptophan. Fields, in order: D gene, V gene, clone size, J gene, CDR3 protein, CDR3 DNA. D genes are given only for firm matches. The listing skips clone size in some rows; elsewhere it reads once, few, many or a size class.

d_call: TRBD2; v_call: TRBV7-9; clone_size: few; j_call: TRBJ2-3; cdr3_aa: CASWRDYTDTQYF; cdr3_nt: TGTGCCAGCTGGCGGGACTACACAGATACGCAGTATTTT
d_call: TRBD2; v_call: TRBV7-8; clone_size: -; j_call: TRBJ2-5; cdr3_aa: CASRIGTSGRKGETQYF; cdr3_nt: TGTGCCAGCAGAATTGGGACTAGCGGGAGGAAAGGAGAGACCCAGTACTTC
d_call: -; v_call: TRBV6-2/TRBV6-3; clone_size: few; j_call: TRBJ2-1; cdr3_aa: CASSTAGNQNEQFF; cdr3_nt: TGTGCCAGCAGTACTGCCGGGAATCAAAATGAGCAGTTCTTC
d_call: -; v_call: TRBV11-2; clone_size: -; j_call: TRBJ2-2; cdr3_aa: CASSSDVAGELFF; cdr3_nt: TGTGCCAGCAGCTCGGACGTGGCCGGGGAGCTGTTTTTT
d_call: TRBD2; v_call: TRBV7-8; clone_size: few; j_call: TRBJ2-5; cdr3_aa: CASSLAAGGKETQYF; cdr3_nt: TGTGCCAGCAGCTTGGCAGCGGGGGGGAAAGAGACCCAGTACTTC
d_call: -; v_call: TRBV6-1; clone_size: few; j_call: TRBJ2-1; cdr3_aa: CASSSSSYNEQFF; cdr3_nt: TGTGCCAGCAGTTCCAGCTCCTACAATGAGCAGTTCTTC
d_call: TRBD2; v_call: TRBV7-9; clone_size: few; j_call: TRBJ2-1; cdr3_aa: CASSLTSGGYHEQFF; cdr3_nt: TGTGCCAGCAGCTTGACTAGCGGGGGGTATCATGAGCAGTTCTTC
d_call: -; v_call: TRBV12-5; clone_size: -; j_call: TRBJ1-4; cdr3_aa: CASGLVQTGTTNEKLFF; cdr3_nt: TGTGCTAGTGGTTTGGTCCAAACCGGGACTACTAATGAAAAACTGTTTTTT
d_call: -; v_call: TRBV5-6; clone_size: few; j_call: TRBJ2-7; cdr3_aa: CASSLARGSYEQYF; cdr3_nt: TGTGCCAGCAGCTTGGCCAGGGGAAGCTACGAGCAGTACTTC
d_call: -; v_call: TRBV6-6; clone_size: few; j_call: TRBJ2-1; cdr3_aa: CASTLGGPLDEQFF; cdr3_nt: TGTGCCAGCACTCTAGGAGGTCCCTTAGATGAGCAGTTCTTC
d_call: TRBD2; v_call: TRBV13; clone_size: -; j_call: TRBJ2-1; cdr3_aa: CASSTSGGPLGEQFF; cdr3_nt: TGTGCCAGCAGCACTAGCGGGGGTCCACTTGGGGAGCAGTTCTTC
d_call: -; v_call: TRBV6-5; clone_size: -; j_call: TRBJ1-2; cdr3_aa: CASSSGSGNGYTF; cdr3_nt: TGTGCCAGCAGTTCAGGGTCAGGGAATGGCTACACCTTC
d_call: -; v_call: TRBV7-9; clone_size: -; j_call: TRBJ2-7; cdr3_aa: CASSPTSLEEQYF; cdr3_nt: TGTGCCAGCAGCCCAACTAGTTTGGAAGAGCAGTACTTC
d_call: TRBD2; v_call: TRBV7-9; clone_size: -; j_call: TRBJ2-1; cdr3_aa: CASSLGGSGNHNEQFF; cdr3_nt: TGTGCCAGCAGCTTAGGAGGTAGCGGGAACCACAATGAGCAGTTCTTC
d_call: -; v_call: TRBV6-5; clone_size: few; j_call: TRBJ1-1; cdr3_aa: CASSKDFFMNTEAFF; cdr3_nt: TGTGCCAGCAGTAAGGACTTCTTCATGAACACTGAAGCTTTCTTT
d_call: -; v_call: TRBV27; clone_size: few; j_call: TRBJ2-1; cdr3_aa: CASSFGSTYNEQFF; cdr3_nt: TGTGCCAGCAGTTTCGGCAGTACCTACAATGAGCAGTTCTTC
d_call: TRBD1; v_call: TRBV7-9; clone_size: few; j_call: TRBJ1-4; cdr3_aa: CASSSRDRENEKLFF; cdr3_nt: TGTGCCAGCAGCTCCCGGGACAGGGAGAATGAAAAACTGTTTTTT
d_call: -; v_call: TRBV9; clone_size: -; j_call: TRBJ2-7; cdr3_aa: CASSSRDSTSAEQYF; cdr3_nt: TGTGCCAGCAGCTCTCGGGACTCTACGTCGGCCGAGCAGTACTTC
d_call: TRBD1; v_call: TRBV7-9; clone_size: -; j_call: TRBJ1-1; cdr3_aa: CASSTRDRGKLNTEAFF; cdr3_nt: TGTGCCAGCAGCACGCGGGACAGGGGGAAGTTGAACACTGAAGCTTTCTTT
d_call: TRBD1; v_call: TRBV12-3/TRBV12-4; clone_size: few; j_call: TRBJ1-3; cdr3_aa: CASRQGTVSGNTIYF; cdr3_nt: TGTGCCAGCAGACAGGGGACCGTCTCTGGAAACACCATATATTTT
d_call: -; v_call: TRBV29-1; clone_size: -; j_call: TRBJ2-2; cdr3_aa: CSVVVAGELLF; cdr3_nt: TGCAGCGTTGTAGTTGCCGGGGAGCTGCTTTTT
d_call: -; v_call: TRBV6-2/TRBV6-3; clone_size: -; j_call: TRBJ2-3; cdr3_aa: CASSYWSQGWATDTQYF; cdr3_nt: TGTGCCAGCAGTTACTGGAGTCAGGGGTGGGCCACAGATACGCAGTATTTT
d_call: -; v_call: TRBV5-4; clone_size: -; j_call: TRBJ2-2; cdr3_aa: CASSFWGPQVRGNGELFF; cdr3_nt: TGTGCCAGCAGCTTTTGGGGTCCACAGGTCCGGGGAAACGGGGAGCTGTTTTTT
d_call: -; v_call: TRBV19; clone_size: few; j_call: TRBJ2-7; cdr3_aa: CASSFQGYEQYF; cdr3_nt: TGTGCCAGTAGTTTCCAGGGCTACGAGCAGTACTTC
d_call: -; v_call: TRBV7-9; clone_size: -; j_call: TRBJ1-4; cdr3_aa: CASSFPMEGEKLFF; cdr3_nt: TGTGCCAGCAGCTTTCCGATGGAAGGTGAAAAACTGTTTTTT
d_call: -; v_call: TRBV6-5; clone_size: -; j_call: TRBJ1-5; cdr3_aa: CASSYPGWGAYRHSNQPQHF; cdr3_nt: TGTGCCAGCAGTTACCCGGGGTGGGGCGCCTACCGACATAGCAATCAGCCCCAGCATTTT
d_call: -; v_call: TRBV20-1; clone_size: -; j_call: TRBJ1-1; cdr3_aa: CSARDKGPRSFF; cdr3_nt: TGCAGTGCTAGAGATAAGGGACCACGTTCTTTCTTT
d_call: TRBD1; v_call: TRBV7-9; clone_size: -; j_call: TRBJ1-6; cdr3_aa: CASSKTGGGNSPLHF; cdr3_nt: TGTGCCAGCAGCAAGACAGGGGGAGGTAATTCACCCCTCCACTTT
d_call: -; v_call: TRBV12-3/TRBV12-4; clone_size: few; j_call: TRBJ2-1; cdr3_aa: CASTSALLSYNEQFF; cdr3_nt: TGTGCCAGCACAAGCGCCCTGCTCTCCTACAATGAGCAGTTCTTC
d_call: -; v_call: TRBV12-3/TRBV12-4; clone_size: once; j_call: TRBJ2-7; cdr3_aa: CASSFGQGFAYEQYF; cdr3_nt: TGTGCCAGCAGTTTTGGTCAGGGATTTGCCTACGAGCAGTACTTC
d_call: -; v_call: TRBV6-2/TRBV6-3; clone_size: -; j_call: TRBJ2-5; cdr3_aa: CASSYGKETQYF; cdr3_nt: TGTGCCAGCAGTTACGGGAAAGAGACCCAGTACTTC
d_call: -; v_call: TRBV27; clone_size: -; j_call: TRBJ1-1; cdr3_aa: CASSLSKNTEAFF; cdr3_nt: TGTGCCAGCAGTCTGTCCAAGAACACTGAAGCTTTCTTT
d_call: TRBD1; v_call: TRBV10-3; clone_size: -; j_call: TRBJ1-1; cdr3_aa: CAISSGTGMNTEAFF; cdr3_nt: TGTGCCATCAGTTCCGGGACAGGGATGAACACTGAAGCTTTCTTT
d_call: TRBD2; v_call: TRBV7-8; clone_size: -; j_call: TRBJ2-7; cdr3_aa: CASSLGGGGGDEQYF; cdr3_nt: TGTGCCAGCAGCTTAGGCGGGGGTGGCGGGGACGAGCAGTACTTC
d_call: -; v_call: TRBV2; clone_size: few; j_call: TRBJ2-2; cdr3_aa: CASLRNTGELFF; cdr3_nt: TGTGCCAGTCTCAGGAACACCGGGGAGCTGTTTTTT
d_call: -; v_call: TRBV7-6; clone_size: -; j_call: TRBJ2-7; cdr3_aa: CASSLASHQGFAYEQYF; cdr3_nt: TGTGCCAGCAGCTTAGCGTCCCATCAGGGTTTCGCCTACGAGCAGTACTTC
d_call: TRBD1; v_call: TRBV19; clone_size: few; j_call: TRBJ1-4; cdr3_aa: CASSPRDRFNEKLFF; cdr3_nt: TGTGCCAGTAGTCCCCGGGACAGATTTAATGAAAAACTGTTTTTT
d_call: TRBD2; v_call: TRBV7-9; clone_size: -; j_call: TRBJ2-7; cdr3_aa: CASSSAGGPLYEQYF; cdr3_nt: TGTGCCAGCAGCTCAGCGGGAGGCCCTCTCTACGAGCAGTACTTC
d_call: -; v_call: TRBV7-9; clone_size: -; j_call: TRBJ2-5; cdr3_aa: CASSVGGKGKTQYF; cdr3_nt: TGTGCCAGCAGTGTCGGAGGGAAGGGGAAGACCCAGTACTTC
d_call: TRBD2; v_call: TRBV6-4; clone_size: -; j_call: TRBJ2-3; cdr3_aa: CASSGTSGGTDTQYF; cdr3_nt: TGTGCCAGCAGTGGGACTAGCGGGGGCACAGATACGCAGTATTTT
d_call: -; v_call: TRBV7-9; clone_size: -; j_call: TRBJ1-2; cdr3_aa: CASSDEGHPKDGYTF; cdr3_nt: TGTGCCAGCAGCGACGAGGGACACCCCAAAGATGGCTACACCTTC
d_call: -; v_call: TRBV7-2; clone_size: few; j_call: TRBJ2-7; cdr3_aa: CASSLGGAAEQYF; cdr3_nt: TGTGCCAGCAGCTTAGGGGGGGCTGCCGAGCAGTACTTC
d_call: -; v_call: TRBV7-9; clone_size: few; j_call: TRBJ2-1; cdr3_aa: CAGGPTYNEQFF; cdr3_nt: TGTGCCGGAGGACCGACATACAATGAGCAGTTCTTC
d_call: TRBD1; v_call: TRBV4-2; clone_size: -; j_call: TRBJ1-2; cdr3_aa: CASSQVLDRGLYGYTF; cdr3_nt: TGTGCCAGCAGCCAAGTCCTTGACAGGGGTCTCTATGGCTACACCTTC
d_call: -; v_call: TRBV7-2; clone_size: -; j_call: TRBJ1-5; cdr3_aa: CASSPEAVARNQPQHF; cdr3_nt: TGTGCCAGCAGCCCCGAGGCAGTCGCGCGCAATCAGCCCCAGCATTTT
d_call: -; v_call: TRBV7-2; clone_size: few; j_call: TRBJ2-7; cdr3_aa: CASSFSQEGGYEQYF; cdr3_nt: TGTGCCAGCAGCTTTTCACAAGAAGGGGGCTACGAGCAGTACTTC
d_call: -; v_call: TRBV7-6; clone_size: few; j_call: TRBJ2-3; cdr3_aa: CASSLNIRGSTDTQYF; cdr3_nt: TGTGCCAGCAGCTTAAATATCCGGGGGTCCACAGATACGCAGTATTTT
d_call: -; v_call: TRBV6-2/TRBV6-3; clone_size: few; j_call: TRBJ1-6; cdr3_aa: CASSFDIDSSYNSPLHF; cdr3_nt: TGTGCCAGCAGTTTCGACATCGACAGCTCCTATAATTCACCCCTCCACTTT
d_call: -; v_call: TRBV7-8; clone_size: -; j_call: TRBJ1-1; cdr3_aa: CASSLSQGVVTEAFF; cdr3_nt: TGTGCCAGCAGCTTATCACAGGGTGTAGTCACTGAAGCTTTCTTT
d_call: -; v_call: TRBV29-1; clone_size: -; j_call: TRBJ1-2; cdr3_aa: CSVEDRNGYNYGYTF; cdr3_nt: TGCAGCGTTGAAGATAGGAACGGATACAACTATGGCTACACCTTC
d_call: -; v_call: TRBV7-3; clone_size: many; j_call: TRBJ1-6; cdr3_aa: CASSLNGGSPLHF; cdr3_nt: TGTGCCAGCAGCTTAAACGGGGGCTCACCCCTCCACTTT